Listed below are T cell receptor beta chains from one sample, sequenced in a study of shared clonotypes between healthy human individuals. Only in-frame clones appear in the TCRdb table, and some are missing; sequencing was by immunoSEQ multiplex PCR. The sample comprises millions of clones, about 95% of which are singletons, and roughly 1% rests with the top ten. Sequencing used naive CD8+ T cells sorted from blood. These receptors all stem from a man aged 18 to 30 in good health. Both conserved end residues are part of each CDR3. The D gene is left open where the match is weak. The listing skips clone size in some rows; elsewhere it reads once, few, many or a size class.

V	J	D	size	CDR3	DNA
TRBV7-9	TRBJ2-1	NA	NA	CASSLEGPSPLSSYNEQFF	TGTGCCAGCAGCTTAGAGGGCCCCTCCCCCTTAAGCTCCTACAATGAGCAGTTCTTC
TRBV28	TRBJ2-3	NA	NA	CASTQKGADTQYF	TGTGCCAGCACCCAGAAGGGGGCAGATACGCAGTATTTT
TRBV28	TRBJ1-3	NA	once	CASSALRGAISGNTIYF	TGTGCCAGCAGTGCACTGAGAGGGGCCATCTCTGGAAACACCATATATTTT
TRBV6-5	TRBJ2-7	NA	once	CASSYSVGSSYEQYF	TGTGCCAGCAGTTACTCGGTCGGTAGCTCCTACGAGCAGTACTTC
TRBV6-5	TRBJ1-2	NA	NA	CASSGDGTNYGYTF	TGTGCCAGCAGCGGGGACGGTACTAACTATGGCTACACCTTC
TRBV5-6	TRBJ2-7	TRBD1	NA	CASSLDPDRPYEQYF	TGTGCCAGCAGCTTGGACCCGGACAGGCCCTACGAGCAGTACTTC
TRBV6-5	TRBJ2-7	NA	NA	CASSLLAGVGYEQYF	TGTGCCAGCAGCTTGCTGGCAGGCGTCGGATACGAGCAGTACTTC
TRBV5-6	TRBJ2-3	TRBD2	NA	CASSLVPSGTDTQYF	TGTGCCAGCAGCTTGGTTCCTAGCGGTACAGATACGCAGTATTTT
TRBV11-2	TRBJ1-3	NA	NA	CASSSPWGIGDTIYF	TGTGCCAGCAGCTCGCCCTGGGGAATAGGAGACACCATATATTTT
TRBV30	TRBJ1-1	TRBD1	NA	CAWTGRGGIRVEAFF	TGTGCTTGGACGGGTAGAGGGGGCATCCGGGTTGAAGCTTTCTTT
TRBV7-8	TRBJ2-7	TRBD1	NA	CASSAHRGYEQYF	TGTGCCAGCAGCGCCCACAGGGGTTACGAGCAGTACTTC
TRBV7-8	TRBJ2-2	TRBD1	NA	CASSLASTGVNTGELFF	TGTGCCAGCAGCTTAGCGTCGACAGGGGTGAACACCGGGGAGCTGTTTTTT
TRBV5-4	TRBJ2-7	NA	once	CASSSQNEQYF	TGTGCCAGCAGCTCCCAAAACGAGCAGTACTTC
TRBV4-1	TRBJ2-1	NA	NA	CASSPARSSYNEQFF	TGCGCCAGCAGCCCGGCCAGAAGCTCCTACAATGAGCAGTTCTTC
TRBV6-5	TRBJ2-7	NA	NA	CASSYSTGQRTYEQYF	TGTGCCAGCAGTTACTCGACAGGCCAGCGGACCTACGAGCAGTACTTC
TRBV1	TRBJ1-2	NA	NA	CTSSQEKGGGYTF	TGCACCAGCAGCCAAGAGAAAGGGGGCGGCTACACCTTC
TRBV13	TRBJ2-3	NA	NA	CASSLGPPRDTQYF	TGTGCCAGCAGCTTAGGCCCCCCCCGAGATACGCAGTATTTT
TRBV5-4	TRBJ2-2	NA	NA	CASSLGLVGELFF	TGTGCCAGCAGCTTGGGGCTAGTCGGGGAGCTGTTTTTT
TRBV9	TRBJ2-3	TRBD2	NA	CASSAGTSAPDTQYF	TGTGCCAGCAGCGCCGGGACTAGCGCGCCAGATACGCAGTATTTT
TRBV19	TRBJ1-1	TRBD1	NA	CASRSRTGEGTEAFF	TGTGCCAGTAGATCCCGGACAGGGGAGGGCACTGAAGCTTTCTTT
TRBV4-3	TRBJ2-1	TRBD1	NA	CASSQDRGQGYNEQFF	TGCGCCAGCAGCCAAGATAGAGGACAGGGCTACAATGAGCAGTTCTTC
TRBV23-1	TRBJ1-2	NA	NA	CASSQSGGLAYGYTF	TGCGCCAGCAGTCAATCGGGGGGGCTCGCCTATGGCTACACCTTC
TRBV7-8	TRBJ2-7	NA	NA	CASSGAQGGYEQYF	TGTGCCAGCAGCGGGGCGCAGGGGGGGTACGAGCAGTACTTC
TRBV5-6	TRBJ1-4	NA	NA	CASSGAGAANEKLFF	TGTGCCAGCAGCGGGGCAGGGGCGGCTAATGAAAAACTGTTTTTT
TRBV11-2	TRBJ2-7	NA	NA	CASSLVPAYEQYF	TGTGCCAGCAGCTTGGTTCCCGCCTACGAGCAGTACTTC
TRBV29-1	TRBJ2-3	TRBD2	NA	CSVVISGSRINQMVVSTDTQYF	TGCAGCGTTGTTATTAGCGGGAGTAGGATAAACCAAATGGTTGTTAGCACAGATACGCAGTATTTT
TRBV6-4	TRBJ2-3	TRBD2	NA	CARPSGTRPPSTDTQYF	TGTGCCAGGCCCTCCGGGACTAGGCCCCCTAGCACAGATACGCAGTATTTT
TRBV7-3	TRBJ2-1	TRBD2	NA	CASSTIAGYNEQFF	TGTGCCAGCAGCACCATAGCGGGGTACAATGAGCAGTTCTTC
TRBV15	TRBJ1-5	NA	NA	CATSQGTNQPQHF	TGTGCCACCAGCCAGGGGACGAATCAGCCCCAGCATTTT
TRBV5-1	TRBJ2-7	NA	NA	CASSLEGVYEQYF	TGCGCCAGCAGCTTGGAGGGGGTGTACGAGCAGTACTTC
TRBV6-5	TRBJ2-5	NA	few	CASSSEETQYF	TGTGCCAGCAGTTCGGAAGAGACCCAGTACTTC
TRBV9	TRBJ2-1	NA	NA	CASSPDGNYNEQFF	TGTGCCAGCAGCCCCGACGGGAATTACAATGAGCAGTTCTTC
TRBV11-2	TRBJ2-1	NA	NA	CASSAGHVNEQFF	TGTGCCAGCAGCGCGGGACATGTCAATGAGCAGTTCTTC
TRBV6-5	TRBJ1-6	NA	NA	CASSAGNSPLHF	TGTGCCAGCAGTGCGGGGAATTCACCCCTCCACTTT
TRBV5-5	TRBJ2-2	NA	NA	CASSFRAGTYTGELFF	TGTGCCAGCAGCTTCAGGGCAGGGACTTACACCGGGGAGCTGTTTTTT
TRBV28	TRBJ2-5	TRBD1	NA	CASTHTGQGWETQYF	TGTGCCAGCACCCATACTGGACAGGGGTGGGAGACCCAGTACTTC
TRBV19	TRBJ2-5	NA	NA	CASSIGSPQETQYF	TGTGCCAGTAGTATTGGGTCCCCTCAAGAGACCCAGTACTTC